This record concerns one TCR beta chain sequence. No antigen is known for it. V was clipped by 4 bases and J by 6 bases, with 12 bases between them. This CDR3 is 12 amino acids long. Germline CDR1 is DFQATT and CDR2 is SNEGSKA (reference sequence). The data derive from a study of blood T cells in healthy people across ages. Regarding the study as a whole: Diversity was higher, and naive CD4+ cells more numerous, in long-lived donors than in aged donors.

A second PCR, run for 7 to 11 cycles, used a sample-barcoded 5' primer plus a J-beta primer mix. A template-switch adaptor that had 12 random nucleotides put a tag on each cDNA molecule. TCRdb reprocessed the 5' RACE reads with MiXCR, giving one entry per CDR3 protein. The table has approximately 690,000 distinct CDR3 sequences, 45% to 65% seen once. Donation came from healthy Caucasian individuals in Russia who were aged roughly 6 to 95. Samples each yielded at least 6 micrograms of total RNA. Sequenced: blood. The origin of this receptor is a man aged 55 to 70 in good health. The chain combines TRBV20-1 with TRBJ2-5; D possibly corresponds to TRBD1 (5 bases). CDR3: CSAKGVRQTQYF. The CDR3 DNA follows: TGCAGTGCTAAAGGGGTGAGGCAGACCCAGTACTTC.